The 30 T cell receptor beta chains given below trace back to one sample, sequenced in a study of cytomegalovirus exposure and HLA in healthy donors. Primers included in the PCR were 60 Vbeta and 13 Jbeta primers. The repertoire was sequenced with immunoSEQ multiplex PCR; TCRdb's copy has only in-frame clones and lacks some. The sample comprises roughly 100,000 clones, 78% of which are singletons, and 1.5% to 2% rests with the top ten. The sequenced sample was PBMCs. Receptors were obtained from a woman in her 40s in good health and CMV-seronegative.

The chain uses TRBV7-2 and TRBJ2-5, with TRBD2 matching over 7 bases. After removal of 5 bases from V and 5 bases from J, the junction contained 8 bases not matched to a gene. The CDR3 extends over 14 amino acids. Germline V gene sequence: CDR1 SGHTA, CDR2 FQGNSA. The CDR3, as DNA: TGTGCCAGCAGCCCTAGAGCGGGGAGGGAGACCCAGTACTTC. This sequence encodes CASSPRAGRETQYF.

The V gene is TRBV4-2, the J gene TRBJ2-6; 9 bases map to TRBD2. The junction had 10 bases not matched to a gene; V was cut back by 4 bases and J by 0 bases. Germline values: CDR1 LGHNA, CDR2 YNFKEQ. The CDR3 sequence is 19 residues long. The CDR3, as DNA: TGTGCCAGCAGCCTCCTGACTAGCGGCACCACCTCTGGGGCCAACGTCCTGACTTTC. The encoded protein is CASSLLTSGTTSGANVLTF.

The chain links TRBV10-3 to TRBJ2-5; tentative D call: TRBD2 (6 bases). The DNA end is more similar to TRBJ2-7, so the J call may be wrong. Germline CDR1 ENHRY, CDR2 SYGVKD. The CDR3 runs 16 residues. CDR3 protein: CAISQSGDEEGYEQYF. CDR3 DNA: TGTGCCATCAGCCAGTCGGGAGACGAGGAGGGCTACGAGCAGTACTTC.

The CDR3 is CASNPAGVTGELFF. The CDR3 coding sequence is TGTGCCAGCAATCCTGCGGGTGTCACCGGGGAGCTGTTTTTT. The V call is TRBV6-1, the J call TRBJ2-2, with D possibly TRBD2 on 5 matching bases. Germline V gene data show CDR1 as MNHNS and CDR2 as SASEGT. This CDR3 spans 14 amino acids. The V end lost 7 bases, the J end lost 4 bases, and 13 bases lay between the germline ends.

Details on this clone: Within the sample, other DNA sequences also encode this same CDR3. CDR3 sequence reads: CASSLSGSYEQYF. CDR3 DNA sequence: TGTGCCAGCAGTCTCTCCGGCTCCTACGAGCAGTACTTC. The genes are TRBV27 and TRBJ2-7, with D unresolved. V dropped 5 bases and J dropped 0 bases, with 8 bases sitting between them. Germline assignment: CDR1 MNHEY and CDR2 SMNVEV (reference sequence). This CDR3 contains 13 residues.

V usage is TRBV6-1 and J usage is TRBJ2-6; D perhaps matches TRBD2 (6 bases). The CDR3 is 15 amino acids. Per germline, CDR1 MNHNS and CDR2 SASEGT. Trimming cost V 11 bases and J 0 bases, with 14 bases left between them. CDR3 DNA sequence: TGTGCCGCGGGGAGAGCGGTCTCTGGGGCCAACGTCCTGACTTTC. Translated: CAAGRAVSGANVLTF.

The genes are TRBV18 and TRBJ2-1; possible D gene TRBD2, 5 bases. The CDR3 totals 16 residues. Germline V lookup: CDR1 KGHSH, CDR2 LQKENI. With 6 bases removed from V and 2 bases from J, the gap between germline ends came to 17 bases. The CDR3 region is CASSPGSSKPYNEQFF. In DNA form, the CDR3 reads TGTGCCAGCTCCCCGGGGTCTAGCAAACCCTACAATGAGCAGTTCTTC.

This rearrangement joins TRBV4-1 to TRBJ1-6, with a tentative D call TRBD1 (5 bases). Germline-derived CDR1 and CDR2 are MGHRA and YSYEKL. This CDR3 is 13 amino acids long. V lost 0 bases to trimming and J lost 14 bases, with 11 bases between them. CDR3: CASSQDRLGALHF. The DNA of the CDR3 is TGCGCCAGCAGCCAAGATCGGTTAGGGGCCCTCCACTTT.

The V gene is TRBV18, the J gene TRBJ1-2, with 9 bases lining up with TRBD1. The CDR3 totals 16 residues. Germline values: CDR1 KGHSH, CDR2 LQKENI. The trim removed 3 bases at V and 5 bases at J, leaving 10 bases unmatched. CDR3 loop: CASSPPRDRVDYGYTF. The CDR3 DNA reads TGTGCCAGCTCACCGCCCCGGGACAGGGTTGATTATGGCTACACCTTC.

This chain links TRBV28 with TRBJ2-7; D remains ambiguous. CDR3 length: 14 amino acids. Germline V gives CDR1 MDHEN, CDR2 SYDVKM. With 3 bases removed from V and 0 bases from J, the gap between germline ends came to 9 bases. CDR3 region: CASSFEHSSYEQYF. For the CDR3, the DNA is TGTGCCAGCAGTTTTGAGCACAGCTCCTACGAGCAGTACTTC.

As concerns this clone: Relative to the germline gene, one junction end is altered; a read error may explain this. V usage is TRBV7-9 and J usage is TRBJ1-4, with 8 bases aligning to TRBD1. The CDR3 is 16 amino acids. Per the germline V gene, CDR1 is SEHNR and CDR2 is FQNEAQ (reference sequence). The CDR3 region is CSSSFLIGQGRSELFF. The DNA of the CDR3 is TGTTCCAGCAGCTTCCTTATAGGACAGGGCCGGTCGGAACTGTTTTTT.

The rearrangement uses TRBV11-2 and TRBJ2-7; 7 bases are a match to TRBD1. Germline values: CDR1 SGHAT, CDR2 FQNNGV. This CDR3 has 17 amino acids. The junction had 15 bases not matched to a gene; V was cut back by 5 bases and J by 2 bases. CDR3 sequence reads: CASSPLTKTGFPYEQYF. The CDR3, as DNA: TGTGCCAGCAGCCCCTTAACTAAGACAGGGTTCCCCTACGAGCAGTACTTC. The full variable domain, completed using reference TRBV11-2 and TRBJ2-7, is EAGVAQSPRYKIIEKRQSVAFWCNPISGHATLYWYQQILGQGPKLLIQFQNNGVVDDSQLPKDRFSAERLKGVDSTLKIQPAKLEDSAVYLCASSPLTKTGFPYEQYFGPGTRLTVT.

The V and J genes are TRBV7-2 and TRBJ1-5; D may be TRBD1 (5 bases). V lost 4 bases and J 0 bases, leaving 10 bases between the germline ends. CDR3 length: 15 amino acids. The V gene's germline CDR1 is SGHTA and CDR2 FQGNSA. The CDR3, as DNA: TGTGCCAGCAGCTCCAGGGTAATTAGCAATCAGCCCCAGCATTTT. It yields the protein CASSSRVISNQPQHF.

The chain recombines TRBV2 with TRBJ2-3; 11 bases align to TRBD2. Germline lookup yields CDR1 SNHLY and CDR2 FYNNEI. The trim removed 6 bases at V and 6 bases at J, leaving 11 bases unmatched. The CDR3 is 16 residues long. The CDR3 loop is CASRKGTSGSMDTQYF. The CDR3 DNA is TGTGCCAGCAGAAAAGGTACTAGCGGGAGTATGGATACGCAGTATTTT.

V and J are TRBV28 and TRBJ2-3, with 10 bases fitting TRBD2. V lost 6 bases and J lost 2; bases outside the gene matches: 11. Looked up from germline, CDR1 is MDHEN and CDR2 is SYDVKM. The CDR3 runs 17 residues. CDR3 residues: CASRGEPGLANTDTQYF. In nucleotides, the CDR3 is TGTGCCAGCAGGGGGGAACCGGGACTAGCGAACACAGATACGCAGTATTTT.

V gene TRBV14 combines with J gene TRBJ2-1; possibly TRBD2 for D (6 bases). This CDR3 region has 15 residues. CDR1 and CDR2 (germline): SGHDN, FVKESK. Trimming stripped 0 bases from V and 0 bases from J, with 6 bases between. The CDR3 coding sequence is TGTGCCAGCAGCCAAGACGGGAGCTCCTACAATGAGCAGTTCTTC. Translating it yields CASSQDGSSYNEQFF.

This clone was recorded a few times. V and J are TRBV2 and TRBJ2-7; D may be TRBD1 (6 bases). V was shortened by 6 bases and J by 7 bases, with 16 bases between the two germline ends. Germline CDR1 SNHLY, CDR2 FYNNEI. This CDR3 contains 13 residues. The CDR3 DNA follows: TGTGCCAGCAGCTACACTCTGGGGGCTGAGCAGTACTTC. Amino acid sequence: CASSYTLGAEQYF.

The chain joins TRBV7-9 to TRBJ2-7, with TRBD1 identical over 9 bases. The CDR3 is 14 amino acids. With 5 bases clipped from V and 4 bases from J, the junction kept 6 bases outside the gene matches. Germline V CDR1 and CDR2: SEHNR, FQNEAQ (reference sequence). The CDR3, as DNA: TGTGCCAGCAGCCCGGGACAGGGACAGTACGAGCAGTACTTC. This sequence encodes CASSPGQGQYEQYF.

The chain combines TRBV27 with TRBJ1-4; D perhaps matches TRBD1 (5 bases). The V and J ends lost 4 bases and 4 bases respectively, with 16 bases between them. The germline V gene encodes CDR1 MNHEY and CDR2 SMNVEV (reference sequence). The CDR3 loop spans 16 amino acids. The CDR3 sequence: CASSYRPGTVNEKLFF. The CDR3 coding sequence is TGTGCCAGCAGTTACCGCCCCGGGACTGTTAATGAAAAACTGTTTTTT.

A few counts support this clone. The genes are TRBV25-1 and TRBJ1-3; 7 nucleotides match TRBD1. The CDR3 totals 18 residues. Trimming took 4 bases from V and 1 from J; bases not matched to a gene: 13. Germline V gene data show CDR1 as MGHDK and CDR2 as SYGVNS. CDR3 sequence (DNA): TGTGCCAGCAGTGCCTCGGGGACAGCCACGGGATCTGGAAACACCATATATTTT. It yields the protein CASSASGTATGSGNTIYF.

The rearrangement joins TRBV2 to TRBJ1-2; 7 bases line up with TRBD1. The CDR3 extends over 14 amino acids. V gave up 7 bases and J gave up 7 bases; unmatched junction bases: 12. Germline V lookup: CDR1 SNHLY, CDR2 FYNNEI. CDR3 in DNA: TGTGCCAGCACCCCTGGGAAGGGGGCGTTTGGCTACACCTTC. This translates into CASTPGKGAFGYTF.

V is TRBV2 and J is TRBJ2-2, with 7 bases lining up with TRBD2. The V segment lost 6 bases and the J segment 6 bases; nucleotides outside the gene matches: 10. Germline V gives CDR1 SNHLY, CDR2 FYNNEI. The CDR3 totals 15 residues. CDR3 nucleotides: TGTGCCAGCAGGCGAGACCTGACTAGCCCCGGGGAGCTGTTTTTT. Translated: CASRRDLTSPGELFF.

The V gene is TRBV6-6, the J gene TRBJ1-5, with a possible D match to TRBD1 (5 bases). This CDR3 contains 14 residues. In germline, CDR1 is MNHNY, CDR2 SVGAGI (reference sequence). The V and J ends lost 4 bases and 4 bases respectively, with 11 bases between them. This chain's CDR3 is CASSFQGSNQPQHF. The CDR3 bases are TGTGCCAGCAGTTTTCAGGGATCGAATCAGCCCCAGCATTTT.

V and J are TRBV7-2 and TRBJ2-5; unclear D gene. The J call is uncertain, as TRBJ2-7 better fits the DNA end. The germline CDR1 and CDR2 sequences are SGHTA and FQGNSA. The CDR3 loop spans 15 amino acids. CDR3 residues: CASSLIGDSVYEQYF. The DNA for the CDR3 is TGTGCCAGCAGCTTAATTGGTGATTCGGTCTACGAGCAGTACTTC.

This clone appeared a few times. Other DNA sequences in this sample translate to the same CDR3. The chain joins TRBV5-4 to TRBJ1-1; D not certain. The CDR3 is 13 amino acids. Trimming took off 0 bases at V and 1 base at J, with 4 bases between the two ends. Germline V gene data show CDR1 as SGHNT and CDR2 as YYREEE (reference sequence). In DNA, the CDR3 is TGTGCCAGCAGCTTGGCAGGGAACACTGAAGCTTTCTTT. This codes for CASSLAGNTEAFF.

The V gene is TRBV28, the J gene TRBJ2-5, with 9 bases fitting TRBD1. After removal of 6 bases from V and 5 bases from J, the junction contained 10 bases not matched to a gene. Germline CDR1 MDHEN, CDR2 SYDVKM. The CDR3 loop spans 15 amino acids. The CDR3 protein is CASSPGQGRSETQYF. The DNA of the CDR3 is TGTGCCAGCAGCCCAGGACAGGGGAGGAGCGAGACCCAGTACTTC.

The chain carries TRBV9 and TRBJ2-3; 13 bases are shared with TRBD2. Germline V gene lookup returns CDR1 SGDLS and CDR2 YYNGEE. J lost 4 bases, V lost 1 base, and 3 bases had no gene match. The CDR3 extends over 16 amino acids. The CDR3 loop reads CASSVLGLAGSDTQYF. The CDR3 bases are TGTGCCAGCAGCGTACTGGGACTAGCGGGATCAGATACGCAGTATTTT.

This clone is a singleton in its sample. CDR3 sequence: CASSLTSGRALAKNIQYF. The CDR3 nucleotides read TGCGCCAGCAGCTTGACTAGCGGGAGGGCATTAGCCAAAAACATTCAGTACTTC. The chain combines TRBV5-1 with TRBJ2-4; 13 nucleotides agree with TRBD2. The CDR3 totals 18 residues. Trimming removed 1 base from V and 0 bases from J; junction bases left unmatched: 4. Germline CDR1 SGHRS, CDR2 YFSETQ.

The chain is built from TRBV28 and TRBJ2-4; TRBD1 is a possible D gene (5 bases). CDR1 is MDHEN and CDR2 is SYDVKM in the germline V gene. This CDR3 region has 15 residues. V lost 1 base and J lost 2, with 9 bases in between. CDR3 protein: CASSLYRGTKNIQYF. The DNA for the CDR3 is TGTGCCAGCAGTTTATATAGGGGAACCAAAAACATTCAGTACTTC. Using reference TRBV28 and TRBJ2-4 for the parts outside the CDR3, the full variable domain is DVKVTQSSRYLVKRTGEKVFLECVQDMDHENMFWYRQDPGLGLRLIYFSYDVKMKEKGDIPEGYSVSREKKERFSLILESASTNQTSMYLCASSLYRGTKNIQYFGAGTRLSVL.

Details on this clone: The junction and the germline gene differ at one end; a read error may be behind it. The chain is built from TRBV7-9 and TRBJ2-7, with 11 bases lining up with TRBD2. The CDR3 covers 17 residues. Germline V gene data show CDR1 as SEHNR and CDR2 as FQNEAQ (reference sequence). The DNA for the CDR3 is TGTTCCAGCAGTTCCCAGACCGGGACTAGCGGAGCCTACGAGCAGTACTTC. Protein sequence: CSSSSQTGTSGAYEQYF.